These T cell receptor beta chains were read from a single sample in a study of T cell repertoires in cytomegalovirus infection. A single record per CDR3 protein comes from TCRdb applying MiXCR to the reads. In the table there are 560,000 or so distinct CDR3 sequences, 16% of which are singletons. The sample was CD8+ T cells from PBMCs. These TCRs come from a human donor in good health (CMV status not recorded). Some clones in this sample may be carry-over from other donors' samples. Each CDR3 is given with its conserved first and last residue. The D gene is left open where the match is weak. Expanded clones get a size class; other rows say once, few or many, or leave the size out.

clone_size j_call d_call v_call cdr3_aa cdr3_nt
many TRBJ1-2 TRBD1 TRBV6-1 CASSEPGTGGSGYTF TGTGCCAGCAGTGAACCCGGGACAGGGGGCTCCGGCTACACCTTC
- TRBJ2-7 - TRBV4-1 CASSQVQGLSYEQYF TGCGCCAGCAGCCAAGTACAGGGACTCAGCTACGAGCAGTACTTC
few TRBJ2-3 TRBD2 TRBV6-1 CASSGGGFDTQYF TGTGCCAGCAGTGGCGGGGGGTTCGATACGCAGTATTTT
few TRBJ2-2 - TRBV7-9 CASTPGRSFTGELFF TGTGCCAGCACCCCGGGACGGAGCTTTACCGGGGAGCTGTTTTTT
few TRBJ1-1 - TRBV27 CASSLYPGMNTEAFF TGTGCCAGCAGTTTATATCCGGGGATGAACACTGAAGCTTTCTTT
few TRBJ1-6 TRBD1 TRBV27 CASSPQGARNSPLHF TGTGCCAGCAGTCCTCAGGGGGCGCGTAATTCACCCCTCCACTTT
- TRBJ2-1 - TRBV28 CASSYPDEQFF TGTGCCAGCAGCTATCCCGATGAGCAGTTCTTC
- TRBJ1-2 TRBD1 TRBV20-1 CSANPRQGGGYGYTF TGCAGTGCTAACCCGAGACAGGGAGGGGGCTATGGCTACACCTTC
few TRBJ1-2 - TRBV29-1 CSVPKGNYGYTF TGCAGCGTCCCAAAGGGGAACTATGGCTACACCTTC
few TRBJ2-2 TRBD2 TRBV27 CASRGGVTGELFF TGTGCCAGCAGGGGGGGGGTCACCGGGGAGCTGTTTTTT
few TRBJ2-1 - TRBV27 CASSFFQGTHSYNEQFF TGTGCCAGCAGTTTCTTCCAGGGTACGCACTCCTACAATGAGCAGTTCTTC
- TRBJ2-3 TRBD2 TRBV29-1 CSVRLAGALDTQYF TGCAGCGTACGACTAGCGGGAGCCCTCGATACGCAGTATTTT
many TRBJ1-5 - TRBV7-9 CASSLAGRAGQPQHF TGTGCCAGCAGCTTAGCCGGCAGGGCCGGGCAGCCCCAGCATTTT
many TRBJ1-5 - TRBV19 CASSIVPGGNQPQHF TGTGCCAGTAGTATAGTTCCCGGAGGAAATCAGCCCCAGCATTTT
many TRBJ2-1 - TRBV11-2 CASSLGGRGFLHDEQFF TGTGCCAGCAGCTTAGGAGGAAGGGGTTTTCTCCATGATGAGCAGTTCTTC
few TRBJ2-3 TRBD2 TRBV7-9 CASSSTGGLAGGVDTQYF TGTGCCAGCAGCTCAACCGGTGGGCTAGCGGGAGGGGTCGATACGCAGTATTTT
- TRBJ1-1 - TRBV4-2 CASSQETGSTEAFF TGTGCCAGCAGCCAAGAAACAGGGTCCACTGAAGCTTTCTTT
- TRBJ2-3 - TRBV4-1 CASSQGRRGPNTDTQYF TGCGCCAGCAGCCAGGGCCGCCGGGGGCCCAACACAGATACGCAGTATTTT
- TRBJ2-1 - TRBV9 CASSRGLRDEQFF TGTGCCAGCAGCAGAGGACTTCGGGATGAGCAGTTCTTC
few TRBJ2-7 TRBD1 TRBV7-6 CASSPRWVRDRGYEQYF TGTGCCAGCAGCCCTCGGTGGGTGCGGGACAGGGGATACGAGCAGTACTTC
- TRBJ1-2 - TRBV6-6 CASSYSPRSYGYTF TGTGCCAGCAGTTACTCCCCCCGATCCTATGGCTACACCTTC
- TRBJ1-1 - TRBV6-1 CASSEALRRPEAFF TGTGCCAGCAGTGAAGCGCTTCGGAGACCTGAAGCTTTCTTT
- TRBJ1-5 - TRBV7-9 CASSLGRGGQLQHF TGTGCCAGCAGCTTAGGAAGGGGCGGCCAGCTCCAGCATTTT
many TRBJ2-1 TRBD2 TRBV24-1 CATSDLGLAGYNEQFF TGTGCCACCAGTGATTTAGGACTAGCGGGTTACAATGAGCAGTTCTTC
few TRBJ1-5 - TRBV28 CASRGNLNQPQHF TGTGCCAGCAGGGGCAACCTCAATCAGCCCCAGCATTTT
many TRBJ1-2 - TRBV5-4 CASTPGVGANYGYTF TGTGCCAGCACCCCGGGGGTGGGAGCTAACTATGGCTACACCTTC
- TRBJ1-4 - TRBV6-5 CASTSGVPTNEKLFF TGTGCCAGCACCTCTGGGGTCCCAACTAATGAAAAACTGTTTTTT
- TRBJ1-6 - TRBV10-3 CAISQPYRSTLHF TGTGCCATCAGTCAGCCTTACAGGAGTACCCTCCACTTT
few TRBJ1-1 - TRBV12-3/TRBV12-4 CASTDGPGHLNTEAFF TGTGCCAGCACCGATGGGCCGGGACACCTGAACACTGAAGCTTTCTTT
few TRBJ1-1 - TRBV3-1 CASSQYGGVSEAFF TGTGCCAGCAGCCAATACGGAGGGGTATCTGAAGCTTTCTTT
- TRBJ1-2 - TRBV12-3/TRBV12-4 CASTPLPGPSFGGYGYTF TGTGCCAGCACCCCATTACCCGGGCCTTCTTTTGGGGGCTATGGCTACACCTTC
once TRBJ2-1 - TRBV20-1 CSARLVREQFF TGCAGTGCCCGACTAGTCCGTGAGCAGTTCTTC
- TRBJ2-3 TRBD2 TRBV30 CALLGSGLGVDTQYF TGTGCCTTACTCGGTTCGGGACTAGGGGTGGATACGCAGTATTTT
- TRBJ2-7 TRBD1 TRBV2 CANRAQGTGYYEQYF TGTGCCAACAGGGCCCAAGGGACAGGGTACTACGAGCAGTACTTC
- TRBJ2-7 TRBD1 TRBV7-9 CASSGRDRVREQYF TGTGCCAGCAGCGGCCGGGACAGGGTGAGAGAGCAGTACTTC
many TRBJ2-2 TRBD2 TRBV7-9 CASSLADITTSQAGELFF TGTGCCAGCAGCTTAGCCGACATAACGACTAGCCAGGCCGGGGAGCTGTTTTTT
many TRBJ2-7 TRBD1 TRBV5-4 CASSYNRGEHEQYF TGTGCCAGCAGCTACAACAGGGGAGAACACGAGCAGTACTTC
many TRBJ2-7 TRBD2 TRBV11-2 CASSYTSGPSYEQYF TGTGCCAGCAGTTATACTAGCGGGCCTTCCTACGAGCAGTACTTC
few TRBJ2-7 - TRBV9 CASSADNYEQYF TGTGCCAGCAGCGCTGACAACTACGAGCAGTACTTC
- TRBJ1-2 TRBD1 TRBV10-2 CASRGSGQGVVDGYTF TGCGCCAGCAGGGGCTCGGGACAGGGGGTAGTGGATGGCTACACCTTC
many TRBJ2-2 - TRBV7-9 CAIPDTGELFF TGTGCCATCCCCGACACCGGGGAGCTGTTTTTT
many TRBJ1-1 - TRBV18 CASSPVLGGRRSFF TGTGCCAGCTCACCAGTACTTGGGGGGAGGCGGTCTTTCTTT
- TRBJ2-7 - TRBV25-1 CASSGGDTGFYEQYF TGTGCCAGCAGTGGTGGGGACACAGGGTTCTACGAGCAGTACTTC
- TRBJ2-7 TRBD2 TRBV6-5 CASSYGYSGGSYEQYF TGTGCCAGCAGTTACGGGTACAGCGGGGGCTCCTACGAGCAGTACTTC
- TRBJ2-7 - TRBV4-1 CASSQDPLTGTNEQYF TGTGCCAGCAGCCAAGATCCATTAACCGGGACAAACGAGCAGTACTTC
many TRBJ2-1 TRBD2 TRBV4-2 CASSQEFLAGNSYNEQFF TGTGCCAGCAGCCAAGAGTTCCTAGCGGGGAACTCCTACAATGAGCAGTTCTTC
- TRBJ2-5 TRBD2 TRBV7-9 CASSFPGLAGGKETQYF TGTGCCAGCAGCTTCCCAGGACTAGCGGGGGGCAAAGAGACCCAGTACTTC
many TRBJ2-7 TRBD1 TRBV19 CASSDRGSYEQYF TGTGCCAGTTCGGACAGGGGGTCCTACGAGCAGTACTTC
few TRBJ2-3 TRBD2 TRBV5-4 CASSSTSGSGWFTDTQYF TGTGCCAGCAGCTCGACTAGCGGGAGTGGATGGTTCACAGATACGCAGTATTTT